Below, 24 T cell receptor beta chains from the same sample are listed, as sequenced in a study of T cells in localized non-small cell lung cancer. Profiling relied on immunoSEQ multiplex PCR, and the TCRdb table lists in-frame clones only, not all of them. This sample yields approximately 49,000 clones, of which approximately 80% are seen a single time; about a sixth belongs to the top ten. The material sequenced was peripheral blood, taken before any cancer treatment. The receptors here all came from a man aged 40 to 69 with stage I squamous cell lung carcinoma.

The chain joins TRBV7-2 to TRBJ1-5; no firm D call. The V end lost 5 bases, the J end lost 4 bases, and 9 bases lay between the germline ends. The CDR3 totals 13 residues. CDR1 and CDR2 from the germline V gene are SGHTA and FQGNSA. The CDR3 here is CASSRTTNQPQHF. CDR3 coding DNA: TGTGCCAGCAGCCGCACCACGAATCAGCCCCAGCATTTT.

The rearrangement joins TRBV21-1 to TRBJ2-5; TRBD2 is the table's D call, not checked against the DNA. TRBV21-1 is flagged as a pseudogene. This CDR3 contains 17 residues. The CDR3 DNA sequence: TGTGCCAGCAGCGAAGGGACCGCAGGGACTAGAGAAGAGACCCAGTACTTC. Residues: CASSEGTAGTREETQYF.

This chain joins TRBV6-1 and TRBJ2-7; D perhaps matches TRBD2 (5 bases). Trimming removed 1 base from V and 3 bases from J, with 7 bases in between. The germline V gene encodes CDR1 MNHNS and CDR2 SASEGT. The CDR3 runs 13 residues. DNA of the CDR3: TGTGCCAGCAGTGAAGGGGGAGACTACGAGCAGTACTTC. It translates to CASSEGGDYEQYF.

The chain joins TRBV5-1 to TRBJ1-4, with TRBD1 matching 9 bases. This CDR3 region has 14 residues. CDR1 is SGHRS, CDR2 YFSETQ, per germline. V dropped 4 bases and J dropped 6; count of bases not matched to a gene: 4. The CDR3 loop reads CASSPGQGYEKLFF. Here the CDR3 DNA reads TGCGCCAGCAGCCCCGGACAGGGGTATGAAAAACTGTTTTTT.

The sample holds a few counts of this clone. This chain uses TRBV5-1 with TRBJ2-3; no definite D call. V lost 0 bases and J lost 1, with 9 bases in between. The CDR3 extends over 15 amino acids. CDR1 is SGHRS and CDR2 is YFSETQ in the germline V gene. CDR3 loop: CASSLAGWGTDTQYF. The CDR3, as DNA: TGCGCCAGCAGCTTGGCCGGGTGGGGCACAGATACGCAGTATTTT. The full variable domain, in which reference TRBV5-1 and TRBJ2-3 provide the parts outside the CDR3, is KAGVTQTPRYLIKTRGQQVTLSCSPISGHRSVSWYQQTPGQGLQFLFEYFSETQRNKGNFPGRFSGRQFSNSRSEMNVSTLELGDSALYLCASSLAGWGTDTQYFGPGTRLTVL.

This clone was seen a few times. The chain has TRBV27 and TRBJ1-5, with 10 bases matching TRBD1. The CDR3 totals 13 residues. The germline V gene has CDR1 MNHEY and CDR2 SMNVEV (reference sequence). The junction had 9 bases not matched to a gene; V was cut back by 3 bases and J by 16 bases. CDR3 sequence reads: CASSFFLGQGLHF. CDR3 sequence (DNA): TGTGCCAGCAGTTTCTTCTTGGGACAGGGGCTTCATTTT.

The rearrangement links TRBV6-1 to TRBJ1-2, with D perhaps matching TRBD1 (6 bases). The V gene lost 1 base and the J gene lost 4 bases, with 13 bases spanning the gap. The CDR3 is 15 residues long. The germline V gene has CDR1 MNHNS and CDR2 SASEGT. The CDR3 region has the DNA TGTGCCAGCAGTGAAGAAGGGGGAGGAACCTATGGCTACACCTTC. This translates into CASSEEGGGTYGYTF.

Notes on this clone: At one of its ends the junction is not consistent with the germline gene, which may arise from a read error. For the CDR3, the DNA is TGTGCCAGCAGACAAGGGACAGGCTTTCGTTTT. Amino acids: CASRQGTGFRF. This chain connects TRBV2 to TRBJ1-4; 8 positions match TRBD1. The CDR3 runs 11 residues. Germline CDR1 and CDR2: SNHLY and FYNNEI.

V and J are TRBV13 and TRBJ1-5; no firm D call. Germline V gives CDR1 PRHDT, CDR2 FYEKMQ (reference sequence). V was pared by 0 bases and J by 2 bases, with 5 bases between. The CDR3 loop spans 14 amino acids. The CDR3 is CASSLGGRNQPQHF. The DNA of the CDR3 is TGTGCCAGCAGCTTAGGAGGCCGCAATCAGCCCCAGCATTTT.

In nucleotides, the CDR3 is TGCGCCAGCAGACCCCCCGGGGACAGGGCTAACCACGAGCAGTACTTC. Amino acids: CASRPPGDRANHEQYF. The J gene is TRBJ2-7, the V gene TRBV5-1, with 9 bases that match TRBD1. The CDR3 consists of 16 residues. Germline CDR1 reads SGHRS; CDR2 reads YFSETQ. V dropped 5 bases and J dropped 5; count of bases not matched to a gene: 14. Based on the CDR3 plus reference TRBV5-1 and TRBJ2-7, the full variable domain is KAGVTQTPRYLIKTRGQQVTLSCSPISGHRSVSWYQQTPGQGLQFLFEYFSETQRNKGNFPGRFSGRQFSNSRSEMNVSTLELGDSALYLCASRPPGDRANHEQYFGPGTRLTVT.

This clone ranks as medium-sized. The chain couples TRBV6-6 to TRBJ1-1; D gene ambiguous. This CDR3 spans 14 amino acids. V was pared by 3 bases and J by 0 bases, with 8 bases between. The V gene's germline CDR1 is MNHNY and CDR2 SVGAGI (reference sequence). The CDR3 here is CASSYAAMNTEAFF. The CDR3 DNA reads TGTGCCAGCAGTTATGCGGCCATGAACACTGAAGCTTTCTTT.

This clone showed up just once. Other DNA variants within this sample encode the same CDR3. The genes are TRBV5-1 and TRBJ1-1, with TRBD1 matching over 7 bases. Trimming cost V 1 base and J 1 base; bases outside gene matches: 1. Per the germline V gene, CDR1 is SGHRS and CDR2 is YFSETQ. The CDR3 spans 14 residues. CDR3 residues: CASSLRQGNTEAFF. The CDR3 DNA is TGCGCCAGCAGCTTGCGACAGGGGAACACTGAAGCTTTCTTT.

This clone appeared a single time. J is TRBJ2-7 and V is TRBV5-6; D remains unclear. This CDR3 has 15 residues. Germline-derived CDR1 and CDR2 are SGHDT and YYEEEE. V lost 5 bases, J lost 5 bases, and 20 bases lay in between. The CDR3 DNA reads as TGTGCCAGCAGGCAAGGACGGACCCGGACGAACGAGCAGTACTTC. This translates into CASRQGRTRTNEQYF.

The chain couples TRBV28 to TRBJ1-4; D is uncertain. Germline loops: CDR1 MDHEN, CDR2 SYDVKM. The CDR3 length is 12 residues. The V end was cut by 6 bases, the J end by 11 bases, with 13 bases between. In nucleotides, the CDR3 is TGTGCCAGCAGCCCGACCGCCCTTAAACTGTTTTTT. Translated, it gives CASSPTALKLFF.

The V gene is TRBV28, the J gene TRBJ2-1; unclear D gene. The CDR3 totals 16 residues. Trimming stripped 2 bases from V and 0 bases from J, with 11 bases between. Germline lookup yields CDR1 MDHEN and CDR2 SYDVKM. The CDR3 spells CASSLRSPSSYNEQFF. CDR3 DNA sequence: TGTGCCAGCAGTTTACGATCCCCCAGCTCCTACAATGAGCAGTTCTTC.

The CDR3 nucleotides read TGTGCCAGCAGTTACAGGGACTCCTATGGCTACACCTTC. Translating it yields CASSYRDSYGYTF. The chain recombines TRBV6-5 with TRBJ1-2, with D maybe TRBD1 (5 bases). Germline V gene data show CDR1 as MNHEY and CDR2 as SVGAGI. V lost 2 bases to trimming and J lost 4 bases, with 8 bases between them. The CDR3 is 13 amino acids.

This rearrangement joins TRBV6-5 to TRBJ1-2; a weak D match, TRBD1 (6 bases). Trimming took 5 bases from V and 8 from J, leaving 18 bases between them. CDR3 length: 14 amino acids. The germline gives CDR1 MNHEY, CDR2 SVGAGI. CDR3 sequence: CASSISRQVQGYTF. In nucleotides, the CDR3 is TGTGCCAGCAGTATTTCCCGACAGGTTCAAGGCTACACCTTC.

V is TRBV10-3 and J is TRBJ2-3; no definite D call. This CDR3 has 12 residues. Germline V gene data show CDR1 as ENHRY and CDR2 as SYGVKD. V was shortened by 3 bases and J by 6 bases, with 7 bases between the two germline ends. In DNA, the CDR3 is TGTGCCATCAGTGACCCTCAGGATACGCAGTATTTT. Encoded protein: CAISDPQDTQYF.

The rearrangement uses TRBV7-8 and TRBJ2-3, with D possibly being TRBD2 (5 bases). This CDR3 region has 15 residues. V was clipped by 2 bases and J by 0 bases, with 9 bases between them. Germline-derived CDR1 and CDR2 are SGHVS and FQNEAQ. The CDR3 region is CASSLIRGSTDTQYF. Here the CDR3 DNA reads TGTGCCAGCAGCTTAATCCGAGGGAGCACAGATACGCAGTATTTT. Variable domain in full (rest from reference TRBV7-8 and TRBJ2-3): GAGVSQSPRYKVAKRGQDVALRCDPISGHVSLFWYQQALGQGPEFLTYFQNEAQLDKSGLPSDRFFAERPEGSVSTLKIQRTQQEDSAVYLCASSLIRGSTDTQYFGPGTRLTVL.

The chain links TRBV6-1 to TRBJ2-1, with 9 bases aligning to TRBD2. Germline V gene sequence: CDR1 MNHNS, CDR2 SASEGT. The CDR3 is 14 amino acids. With 9 bases clipped from V and 2 bases from J, the junction kept 5 bases outside the gene matches. In nucleotides, the CDR3 is TGTGCCAGTGTTAGCGGGGGCACCTACAATGAGCAGTTCTTC. It yields the protein CASVSGGTYNEQFF.

Note on this clone: One end of the junction fails to match germline, which may point to a read error. This chain links TRBV5-3 with TRBJ1-1; D not certain. TRBV5-3 is reported as an ORF; its role is uncertain. The CDR3 is 13 residues long. The CDR3 region is CASSLGVNTEAFF. CDR3 sequence (DNA): TGTGCCAGCAGCTTAGGAGTGAACACTGAAGCTTTCTTT.

The chain recombines TRBV27 with TRBJ2-6; TRBD2 might be the D (5 bases). The CDR3 contains 15 residues. Germline loops: CDR1 MNHEY, CDR2 SMNVEV (reference sequence). The V gene lost 2 bases and the J gene lost 0 bases, with 5 bases spanning the gap. The chain's CDR3 is CASSLAGSGANVLTF. The CDR3 DNA sequence: TGTGCCAGCAGTTTAGCGGGCTCTGGGGCCAACGTCCTGACTTTC.

In its sample, this clone was seen once. The genes are TRBV7-8 and TRBJ2-7; D is undetermined. The CDR3 spans 17 residues. V was shortened by 1 base and J by 0 bases, with 16 bases between the two germline ends. In germline, CDR1 is SGHVS, CDR2 FQNEAQ. The CDR3 region has the DNA TGTGCCAGCAGCTTAGTGATCACACCCCTCCCCTCCTACGAGCAGTACTTC. It codes for CASSLVITPLPSYEQYF. Filled out from reference TRBV7-8 and TRBJ2-7, the complete variable domain reads GAGVSQSPRYKVAKRGQDVALRCDPISGHVSLFWYQQALGQGPEFLTYFQNEAQLDKSGLPSDRFFAERPEGSVSTLKIQRTQQEDSAVYLCASSLVITPLPSYEQYFGPGTRLTVT.

This sequence joins TRBV4-1 and TRBJ2-7; the D is unclear. The CDR3 is 13 residues long. The germline V gene encodes CDR1 MGHRA and CDR2 YSYEKL. V was pared by 2 bases and J by 0 bases, with 5 bases between. The CDR3 region has the DNA TGCGCCAGCAGCCAAAACCCCTCCTACGAGCAGTACTTC. Protein: CASSQNPSYEQYF.